This T cell receptor (beta chain) came from a study of vaccination effects on CD4 cells after COVID-19. With 5 bases removed from V and 2 bases from J, the gap between germline ends came to 19 bases. The V gene's germline CDR1 is MGHRA and CDR2 YSYEKL. The CDR3 is 17 residues long. ViraFEST expansion of antigen-specific CD4+ T cells with viral peptide pools preceded sequencing. CD4+ T cells were isolated after about nine days of culture. All participants had two doses of either the BNT162b2 or mRNA-1273 vaccine. Assay: immunoSEQ multiplex PCR; the TCRdb copy retains only in-frame clones and omits some. The table has over 30,000 clones, 82% seen once. Comment on this clone: Antigen: not known.

Sequenced here: CD4+ T cells from PBMCs cultured with HCoV-NL63 spike peptides, sampled after COVID-19 vaccination. The clonotype was recovered from a human donor who received a COVID-19 vaccine. Some clones in this sample may be carry-over from other donors' samples. V and J are TRBV4-1 and TRBJ1-5, with D perhaps TRBD1 (5 bases). This chain's CDR3 is CASSSRPGPEGNQPQHF. CDR3 coding DNA: TGCGCCAGCAGCTCCCGACCGGGACCGGAGGGCAATCAGCCCCAGCATTTT.